This TCR beta chain was captured in a study of blood T cells in healthy people across ages. This clonotype was detected a few times. Researchers report isolating at least 6.5 million PBMCs per sample. A second PCR, run for about 6 to 11 cycles, used a sample-barcoded 5' primer plus a J-beta primer mix. Each CDR3 protein gets one entry after TCRdb re-called the 5' RACE reads with MiXCR. The table lists approximately 1,000,000 distinct CDR3 sequences, less than 45% of them singletons, with about 12% in the top ten. The V and J ends lost 5 bases and 9 bases, in that order; junction bases with no gene match: 9. Germline CDR1 PRHDT, CDR2 FYEKMQ (reference sequence). This CDR3 region has 13 residues.

This sequence was found in a young man in good health. The chain links TRBV13 to TRBJ1-2, with 7 bases matching TRBD1. The specimen was blood. The CDR3 bases are TGTGCCAGCAGCGAGACAGGGAGTGAGAGCTACACCTTC. Its translation: CASSETGSESYTF.